This is a list of T cell receptor beta chains from one sample in a study of CD8 T cells in ankylosing spondylitis. Each CDR3 protein is one row after TCRdb ran MiXCR on the 5' RACE reads. In the table there are a few hundred thousand distinct CDR3 sequences, 7% to 9% of which are singletons. The specimen was blood, either unsorted or a sorted T cell fraction (not recorded which). The receptors shown here come from a male donor with ankylosing spondylitis. CDR3s include the opening cysteine and the closing phenylalanine or tryptophan. A D gene is named only where the DNA matches it firmly. Some rows mark clone size as missing; the rest say once, few, many or name a class of expanded clone.

cdr3_length,v_call,clone_size,j_call,d_call,cdr3_aa,cdr3_nt
14,TRBV5-6,few,TRBJ2-1,TRBD2,CASSLTSGNRRRFF,TGTGCCAGCAGCTTGACTAGCGGGAACAGACGGCGGTTCTTC
15,TRBV10-3,-,TRBJ2-1,-,CAIRLQVSSYNEQFF,TGTGCCATCAGACTACAGGTGAGCTCCTACAATGAGCAGTTCTTC
17,TRBV7-6,-,TRBJ2-1,TRBD2,CASSLYPSGTSYNEQFF,TGTGCCAGCAGCTTATACCCTAGCGGGACCTCCTACAATGAGCAGTTCTTC
17,TRBV27,many,TRBJ2-2,TRBD2,CASRPGLAGTNTGELFF,TGTGCCAGCAGACCGGGACTAGCGGGAACGAACACCGGGGAGCTGTTTTTT
14,TRBV29-1,-,TRBJ1-4,TRBD1,CSVRQGASNEKLFF,TGCAGCGTTCGTCAGGGGGCTTCTAATGAAAAACTGTTTTTT
13,TRBV20-1,-,TRBJ2-7,-,CSARSGRIYEQYF,TGCAGTGCTAGATCCGGGAGAATCTACGAGCAGTACTTC
14,TRBV3-1,few,TRBJ2-1,TRBD2,CASSPRAGVGEQFF,TGTGCCAGCAGCCCCCGAGCGGGAGTGGGTGAGCAGTTCTTC
13,TRBV7-3,many,TRBJ2-5,-,CASSWGSGETQYF,TGTGCCAGCAGCTGGGGGTCTGGTGAGACCCAGTACTTC
13,TRBV3-1,-,TRBJ2-3,TRBD2,CASSQPGTSGRFF,TGTGCCAGCAGCCAACCCGGGACTAGCGGGAGGTTTTTT
15,TRBV5-1,many,TRBJ2-2,TRBD2,CASSRTSGNTGELFF,TGTGCCAGCAGCCGGACTAGCGGGAACACCGGGGAGCTGTTTTTT